One T cell receptor beta chain is described in this entry. This clone was detected once. Its antigen is currently not known. No clone much larger than this one lies a single base away; base qualities are absent. The sample is drawn from a study of technical replicates of blood from a handful of donors (dated by TCRdb to about 2017). The library was generated by the immunoSEQ multiplex PCR assay. Entries here come from immuneACCESS through TCRdb and include only in-frame sequences with V and J called. Some clones fail to appear in such tables; in the studies checked, an unresolved V gene covers under half of the shortfall, and the cause of the remainder is unknown. The sample records about 61,000 clones, about 87% of which are singletons. Together, the top ten hold 5.2% of the sample. The germline ends are 10 bases apart after V is trimmed by 6 bases and J by 4 bases. Per the germline V gene, MNHNS is the CDR1 and SASEGT is the CDR2. Including cysteine and phenylalanine, the CDR3 has 13 amino acids. The retained sequence is limited to the CDR3, 39 bases, with the frame set at the first base.

Material: PBMCs. The origin of this receptor is a human donor in good health. Some clones in this sample may be carry-over from other donors' samples. The rearranged chain carries TRBV6-1 and TRBJ2-1; too little of a D gene remains to name it. This receptor carries the CDR3 CASRERLYNEQFF. The DNA sequence reads TGTGCCAGCAGGGAGCGCCTATACAATGAGCAGTTCTTC.